One and the same sample provided the 30 T cell receptor beta chains below, sequenced in a study of T-cell reconstitution after alpha-beta-depleted transplantation in children. As it was prepared, the TCRbeta library received unique molecular identifiers. Each CDR3 protein gets one entry after TCRdb re-called the PCR reads with MiXCR. Here the sample spans about 120,000 distinct CDR3 sequences, roughly 23% being singletons. The sequenced sample was PBMCs, mostly from graft donor cells, obtained 180 days after TCRalphabeta/CD19-depleted stem cell transplant. The receptors derive from a male patient aged 2 to 10 who had a stem cell transplant for chronic granulomatous disease, so the T cells may come from the graft donor.

In its sample, this clonotype was seen many times. The V call is TRBV29-1, the J call TRBJ1-2, with D hard to call. CDR1 and CDR2 from the germline V gene are SQVTM and ANQGSEA. Deletions cut 6 bases from V and 1 base from J, with 6 bases between. The CDR3 spans 11 residues. DNA for the CDR3: TGCAGCGTCGAACTTAACTATGGCTACACCTTC. Translation gives CSVELNYGYTF.

This clonotype was observed at least ten times. In DNA form, the CDR3 reads TGTGCCAGCAGCCAAGATTGGGGACTAGCGGGAGTTGGTGAGCAGTTCTTC. Its protein is CASSQDWGLAGVGEQFF. V usage is TRBV3-1 and J usage is TRBJ2-1; 14 nucleotides align to TRBD2. The ends lost 0 bases at V and 9 bases at J; junction bases unmatched: 7. The CDR3 runs to 17 residues. Looked up from germline, CDR1 is LGHDT and CDR2 is YNNKEL (reference sequence).

J is TRBJ1-6 and V is TRBV7-2, with a possible D match to TRBD1 (5 bases). The CDR3 has 12 amino acids. V lost 4 bases to trimming and J lost 7 bases, with 5 bases between them. The germline CDR1 and CDR2 sequences are SGHTA and FQGNSA. The CDR3 DNA follows: TGTGCCAGCAGCTGGGGGAATTCACCCCTCCACTTT. This gives the protein CASSWGNSPLHF.

The CDR3 nucleotides are TGTGCCAGTGGAGATCGGGGCGATCAGCCCCAGCATTTT. This codes for CASGDRGDQPQHF. The chain combines TRBV12-3 or TRBV12-4 with TRBJ1-5; D perhaps matches TRBD1 (5 bases). Trimming cost V 9 bases and J 5 bases, with 14 bases left between them. This CDR3 is 13 amino acids long.

The table lists this clonotype with many counts. The chain recombines TRBV13 with TRBJ2-1; D might be TRBD2 (5 bases). Germline values: CDR1 PRHDT, CDR2 FYEKMQ (reference sequence). CDR3 size: 14 residues. The V end was cut by 5 bases, the J end by 7 bases, with 15 bases between. CDR3 protein: CASSSGDAGNEQFF. CDR3 bases: TGTGCCAGCAGCAGCGGCGACGCCGGGAATGAGCAGTTCTTC.

In its sample, this clonotype was seen a few times. The chain combines TRBV4-3 with TRBJ1-6, with D unclear. Germline CDR1 reads LGHNA; CDR2 reads YSLEER. Trimming removed 2 bases from V and 11 bases from J, with 10 bases in between. This CDR3 has 13 residues. This chain's CDR3 is CASSQPMGAPLHF. The CDR3, as DNA: TGCGCCAGCAGCCAACCAATGGGTGCACCCCTCCACTTT.

This clonotype has a handful of counts. The chain combines TRBV18 with TRBJ2-5; TRBD1 might be the D (6 bases). This CDR3 spans 16 amino acids. Germline CDR1 and CDR2: KGHSH and LQKENI. V lost 4 bases to trimming and J lost 9 bases, with 24 bases between them. Here the CDR3 DNA reads TGTGCCAGCTCACAAACACAGGGTTCAACGGCCAAGTCCCAGTACTTC. Its translation: CASSQTQGSTAKSQYF.

This clonotype was detected ten times or more. The chain recombines TRBV12-3 or TRBV12-4 with TRBJ2-2, with D perhaps TRBD1 or TRBD2 (5 bases each). The CDR3 is made up of 13 amino acids. V was clipped by 7 bases and J by 4 bases, with 10 bases between them. The CDR3 is CASIGAPTGELFF. The CDR3 bases are TGTGCCAGCATCGGGGCGCCCACCGGGGAGCTGTTTTTT.

This sequence joins TRBV7-6 and TRBJ2-1, with 7 positions matching TRBD1. The CDR3 is 15 residues long. Germline V lookup: CDR1 SGHVS, CDR2 FNYEAQ. V gave up 5 bases and J gave up 1 base; unmatched junction bases: 5. The CDR3, as DNA: TGTGCCAGCAGCCCACAGGGGCGATCCTACAATGAGCAGTTCTTC. This sequence encodes CASSPQGRSYNEQFF.

This clonotype was counted many times. Germline and junction disagree at one end, which may indicate a read error. V usage is TRBV20-1 and J usage is TRBJ2-2; TRBD2 matches at 10 bases. This CDR3 spans 14 amino acids. The germline V gene has CDR1 DFQATT and CDR2 SNEGSKA (reference sequence). The CDR3 DNA is TGCAGTGCCCAAACTAGCGGGAACGCCGGGGAGCTGTTTTTT. The encoded protein is CSAQTSGNAGELFF.

The rearrangement uses TRBV11-2 and TRBJ1-1; D perhaps matches TRBD1 (6 bases). The V gene's germline CDR1 is SGHAT and CDR2 FQNNGV. Trimming stripped 1 base from V and 5 bases from J, with 11 bases between. CDR3 size: 14 residues. The chain's CDR3 is CASSLGGLRTEAFF. CDR3 nucleotides: TGTGCCAGCAGCTTAGGGGGGCTTAGAACTGAAGCTTTCTTT.

V is TRBV5-1 and J is TRBJ2-7; 16 nucleotides align to TRBD2. This CDR3 region has 16 residues. Germline CDR1 is SGHRS and CDR2 is YFSETQ. V was clipped by 4 bases and J by 4 bases; unmatched bases: 5. The CDR3 sequence is CASSPGLAGGQYEQYF. The DNA for the CDR3 is TGCGCCAGCAGCCCGGGACTAGCGGGAGGGCAGTACGAGCAGTACTTC.

A few counts support this clonotype. This chain joins TRBV12-3 or TRBV12-4 and TRBJ1-3; TRBD1 aligns across 9 bases. The trim removed 3 bases at V and 4 bases at J, leaving 7 bases unmatched. The CDR3 covers 16 residues. CDR3 sequence (DNA): TGTGCCAGCAGTTTTGACGCACAGGGGGCGGGAAACACCATATATTTT. Translating it yields CASSFDAQGAGNTIYF.

J is TRBJ2-7 and V is TRBV10-3; TRBD1 might be the D (6 bases). The germline V gene has CDR1 ENHRY and CDR2 SYGVKD. CDR3 length: 13 residues. Deletions cut 3 bases from V and 4 bases from J, with 10 bases between. The CDR3 nucleotides read TGTGCCATCAGTGAACAGGGTCGGTACGAGCAGTACTTC. It yields the protein CAISEQGRYEQYF.

CDR3 in DNA: TGCGCCAGCAGCTTGTTCGCGGGCAGCCATGGCACCGGGGAGCTGTTTTTT. Translating gives CASSLFAGSHGTGELFF. The chain is built from TRBV5-1 and TRBJ2-2, with a tentative D call TRBD2 (5 bases). The V gene lost 1 base and the J gene lost 4 bases, with 17 bases spanning the gap. CDR3 length: 17 residues. In germline, CDR1 is SGHRS, CDR2 YFSETQ.

The table lists this clonotype with many counts. The chain's CDR3 is CSAREGPNEQFF. In DNA form, the CDR3 reads TGCAGTGCTAGAGAGGGGCCGAATGAGCAGTTCTTC. This sequence joins TRBV20-1 and TRBJ2-1; tentative D call: TRBD1 (5 bases). Deletions cut 0 bases from V and 7 bases from J, with 7 bases between. The CDR3 consists of 12 residues. Germline lookup yields CDR1 DFQATT and CDR2 SNEGSKA (reference sequence).

This clonotype has just one count. This sequence joins TRBV29-1 and TRBJ1-1; D gene ambiguous. The V end was cut by 5 bases, the J end by 6 bases, with 7 bases between. CDR3 length equals 10 residues. CDR1 and CDR2 (germline): SQVTM, ANQGSEA. This chain's CDR3 is CSVSGAEAFF. In DNA form, the CDR3 reads TGCAGCGTTTCTGGTGCTGAAGCTTTCTTT.

V is TRBV12-3 or TRBV12-4 and J is TRBJ1-6; D uncertain. CDR3 size: 14 residues. Between the trimmed V and J ends, which lost 6 bases and 4 bases, there was a span of 10 bases. The CDR3 region has the DNA TGTGCCAGCAGCCGGGTTTCTTATAATTCACCCCTCCACTTT. Encoded protein: CASSRVSYNSPLHF.

J is TRBJ2-2 and V is TRBV5-1, with 12 bases matching TRBD2. With V trimmed by 4 bases and J by 4 bases, 5 bases remained unmatched. This CDR3 contains 16 residues. CDR1 is SGHRS and CDR2 is YFSETQ in the germline V gene. The CDR3 is CASSLLAGGSTGELFF. In DNA form, the CDR3 reads TGCGCCAGCAGCCTACTAGCGGGAGGCAGCACCGGGGAGCTGTTTTTT.

This chain joins TRBV15 and TRBJ2-3, with 7 nucleotides matching TRBD2. The CDR3 covers 14 residues. Trimming removed 8 bases from V and 4 bases from J; junction bases left unmatched: 9. Germline CDR1 reads LNHNV; CDR2 reads YYDKDF (reference sequence). The DNA of the CDR3 is TGTGCCACCGATTCGGGACTAAGCCCAGATACGCAGTATTTT. Its translation is CATDSGLSPDTQYF.

The chain uses TRBV12-3 or TRBV12-4 and TRBJ2-7, with D possibly matching TRBD2 (6 bases). CDR3 size: 15 residues. V was trimmed by 5 bases and J by 3 bases, leaving 17 bases between them. The CDR3 region is CASSRYSGFNYEQYF. The CDR3 DNA sequence: TGTGCCAGCAGTCGCTATAGCGGTTTTAACTACGAGCAGTACTTC.

At least ten counts were recorded for this clonotype. CDR3 sequence reads: CSARTGNRETQYF. CDR3 nucleotides: TGCAGCGCCCGGACAGGGAACCGAGAGACCCAGTACTTC. J is TRBJ2-5 and V is TRBV29-1, with 8 bases aligning to TRBD1. Trimming cost V 7 bases and J 4 bases; bases outside gene matches: 8. The CDR3 loop spans 13 amino acids. Germline lookup yields CDR1 SQVTM and CDR2 ANQGSEA.

This clonotype has a count of ten or more. Written as DNA, the CDR3 is TGTGCCAGCAGCCACGGGACTAGCGGGGGTGATACGCAGTATTTT. It encodes CASSHGTSGGDTQYF. The genes are TRBV7-2 and TRBJ2-3; 14 bases fit TRBD2. The ends lost 5 bases at V and 6 bases at J; junction bases unmatched: 4. There are 15 residues in the CDR3. The germline CDR1 and CDR2 sequences are SGHTA and FQGNSA.

This clonotype was detected a few times. The rearrangement links TRBV20-1 to TRBJ2-2, with TRBD2 identical over 10 bases. CDR3 size: 16 residues. Germline CDR1 is DFQATT and CDR2 is SNEGSKA (reference sequence). Germline trimming cut 3 bases from V and 6 bases from J; bases unmatched to any gene: 10. The CDR3 here is CSASPGTSVGAGELFF. The CDR3 DNA reads as TGCAGTGCTAGTCCCGGGACTAGCGTTGGTGCCGGGGAGCTGTTTTTT.

The V and J genes are TRBV29-1 and TRBJ1-1, with D perhaps matching TRBD1 (6 bases). The CDR3 extends over 16 amino acids. Germline V gives CDR1 SQVTM, CDR2 ANQGSEA. Trimming left V 6 bases short and J 4 bases short, with 24 bases between. The CDR3 loop is CSVKSQGKGGSTEAFF. DNA of the CDR3: TGCAGCGTAAAATCACAGGGTAAAGGTGGTTCCACTGAAGCTTTCTTT.

This clonotype was detected ten times or more. V is TRBV7-9 and J is TRBJ2-5; a weak D match, TRBD2 (7 bases). The V end was cut by 1 base, the J end by 4 bases, with 13 bases between. The CDR3 runs to 15 residues. In germline, CDR1 is SEHNR, CDR2 FQNEAQ (reference sequence). CDR3 nucleotide sequence: TGTGCCAGCAGCTTAGGATCGGGGGGCCCAGAGACCCAGTACTTC. This translates into CASSLGSGGPETQYF.

This clonotype was detected only a few times. V is TRBV20-1 and J is TRBJ1-1; TRBD1 matches at 8 bases. Germline CDR1 is DFQATT and CDR2 is SNEGSKA (reference sequence). The CDR3 is 14 amino acids. V lost 3 bases and J lost 4; bases outside the gene matches: 7. The CDR3 DNA sequence: TGCAGTGCTAGGGGTGTGACAGGGGTCACTGAAGCTTTCTTT. It yields the protein CSARGVTGVTEAFF.

The rearrangement links TRBV5-1 to TRBJ2-3; no firm D call. From germline, CDR1 is SGHRS and CDR2 YFSETQ. There are 12 residues in the CDR3. The V end was cut by 4 bases, the J end by 2 bases, with 5 bases between. As DNA, the CDR3 is TGCGCCAGCAGCCAGCCCACAGATACGCAGTATTTT. Translated, it gives CASSQPTDTQYF.

This chain joins TRBV29-1 and TRBJ2-1, with 16 bases that match TRBD2. With V trimmed by 6 bases and J by 0 bases, 5 bases remained unmatched. Germline CDR1 is SQVTM and CDR2 is ANQGSEA. This CDR3 comprises 17 residues. The CDR3 here is CSVGGLAGGSSYNEQFF. The CDR3 coding sequence is TGCAGCGTGGGGGGACTAGCGGGGGGGAGCTCCTACAATGAGCAGTTCTTC.

The table lists this clonotype with a few counts. The J gene is TRBJ2-5, the V gene TRBV5-1, with D perhaps being TRBD1 or TRBD2 (5 bases each). Trimming removed 0 bases from V and 5 bases from J, with 14 bases in between. Germline V gene data show CDR1 as SGHRS and CDR2 as YFSETQ. The length of the CDR3 is 15 residues. CDR3 sequence (DNA): TGCGCCAGCAGCTTGGAGGGGACGCCCTTGGAGACCCAGTACTTC. Encoded protein: CASSLEGTPLETQYF.